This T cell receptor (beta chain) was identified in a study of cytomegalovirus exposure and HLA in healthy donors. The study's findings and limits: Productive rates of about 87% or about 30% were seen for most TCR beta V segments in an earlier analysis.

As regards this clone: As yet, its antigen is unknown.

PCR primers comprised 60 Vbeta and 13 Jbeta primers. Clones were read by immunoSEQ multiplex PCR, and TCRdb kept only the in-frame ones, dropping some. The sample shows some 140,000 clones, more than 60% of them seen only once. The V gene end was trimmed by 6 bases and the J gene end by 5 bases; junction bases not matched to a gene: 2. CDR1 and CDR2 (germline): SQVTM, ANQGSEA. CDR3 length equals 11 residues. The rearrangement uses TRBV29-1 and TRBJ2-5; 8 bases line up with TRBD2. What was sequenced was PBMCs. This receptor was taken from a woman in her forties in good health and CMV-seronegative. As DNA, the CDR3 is TGCAGCGTAGGACTAGCTGAGACCCAGTACTTC. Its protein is CSVGLAETQYF.